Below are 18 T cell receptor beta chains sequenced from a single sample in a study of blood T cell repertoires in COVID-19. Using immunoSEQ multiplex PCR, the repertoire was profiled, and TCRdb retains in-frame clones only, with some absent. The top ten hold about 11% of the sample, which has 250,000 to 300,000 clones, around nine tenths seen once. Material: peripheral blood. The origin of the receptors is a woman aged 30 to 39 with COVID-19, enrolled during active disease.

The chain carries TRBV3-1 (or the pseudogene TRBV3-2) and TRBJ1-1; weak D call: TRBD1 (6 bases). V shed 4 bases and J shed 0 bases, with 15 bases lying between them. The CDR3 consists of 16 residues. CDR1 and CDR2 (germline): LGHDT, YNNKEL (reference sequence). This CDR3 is CASSPGGRLMNTEAFF. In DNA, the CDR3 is TGTGCCAGCAGCCCCGGGGGGCGACTAATGAACACTGAAGCTTTCTTT.

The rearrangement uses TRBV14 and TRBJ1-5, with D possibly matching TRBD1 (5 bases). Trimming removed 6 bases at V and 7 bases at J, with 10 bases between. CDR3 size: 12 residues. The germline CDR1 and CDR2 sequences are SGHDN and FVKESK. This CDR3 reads CASSRGGQPQHF. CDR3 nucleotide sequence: TGTGCCAGCAGTCGGGGGGGGCAGCCCCAGCATTTT.

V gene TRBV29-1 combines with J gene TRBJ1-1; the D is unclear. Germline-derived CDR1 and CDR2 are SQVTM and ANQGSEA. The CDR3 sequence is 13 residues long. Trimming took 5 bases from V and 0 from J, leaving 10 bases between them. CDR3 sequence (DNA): TGCAGCGTTTTTAGCAGATTGAACACTGAAGCTTTCTTT. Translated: CSVFSRLNTEAFF.

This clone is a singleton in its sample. The CDR3 sequence is CASSDGRRTDTQYF. The CDR3 nucleotides read TGTGCCAGCAGCGATGGACGGAGGACAGATACGCAGTATTTT. V gene TRBV21-1 combines with J gene TRBJ2-3; the table calls TRBD2, which could not be checked here. TRBV21-1 is a listed pseudogene. CDR3 length: 14 residues.

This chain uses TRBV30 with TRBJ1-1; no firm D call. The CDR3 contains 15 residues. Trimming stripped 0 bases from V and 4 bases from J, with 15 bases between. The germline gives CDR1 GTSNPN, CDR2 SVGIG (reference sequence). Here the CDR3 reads CAWSVRRRRPTEAFF. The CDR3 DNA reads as TGTGCCTGGAGTGTACGACGGCGGAGGCCCACTGAAGCTTTCTTT.

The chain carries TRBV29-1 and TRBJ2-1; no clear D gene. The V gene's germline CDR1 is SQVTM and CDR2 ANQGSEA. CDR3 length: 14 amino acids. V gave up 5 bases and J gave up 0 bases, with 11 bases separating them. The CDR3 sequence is CSVRERSSYNEQFF. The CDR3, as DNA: TGCAGCGTTCGCGAACGGAGCTCCTACAATGAGCAGTTCTTC.

The CDR3 region has the DNA TGTGCCAGCAGCTTGGAGCTAAACGGGGAAGAGACCCAGTACTTC. This codes for CASSLELNGEETQYF. The chain recombines TRBV5-8 with TRBJ2-5, with a possible D match to TRBD2 (5 bases). The CDR3 has 15 residues. Germline V CDR1 and CDR2: SGHTS, YDEGEE. Trimming took off 0 bases at V and 3 bases at J, with 12 bases between the two ends.

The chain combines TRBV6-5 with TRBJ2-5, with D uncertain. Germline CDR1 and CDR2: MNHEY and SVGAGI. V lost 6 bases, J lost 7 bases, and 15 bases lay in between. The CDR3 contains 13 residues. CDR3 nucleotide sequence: TGTGCCAGCAGCCGCACCCCCGCCGGGACCCAGTACTTC. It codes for CASSRTPAGTQYF.

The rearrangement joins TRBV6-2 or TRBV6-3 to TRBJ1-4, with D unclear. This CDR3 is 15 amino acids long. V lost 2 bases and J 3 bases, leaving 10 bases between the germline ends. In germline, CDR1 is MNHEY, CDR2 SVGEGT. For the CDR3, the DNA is TGTGCCAGCAGTTACCTAAGCCGGGCTAATGAAAAACTGTTTTTT. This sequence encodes CASSYLSRANEKLFF.

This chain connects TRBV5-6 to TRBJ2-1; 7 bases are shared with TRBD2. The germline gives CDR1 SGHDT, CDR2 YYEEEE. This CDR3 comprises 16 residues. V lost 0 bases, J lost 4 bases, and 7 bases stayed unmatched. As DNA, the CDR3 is TGTGCCAGCAGCTTGGTCGCTAGCGGATTTTACAATGAGCAGTTCTTC. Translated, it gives CASSLVASGFYNEQFF.

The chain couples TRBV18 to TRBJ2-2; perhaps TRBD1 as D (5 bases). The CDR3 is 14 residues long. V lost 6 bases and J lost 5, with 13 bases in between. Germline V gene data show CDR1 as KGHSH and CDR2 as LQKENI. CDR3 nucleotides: TGTGCCAGCTCGCCGCGACAGTTTACCGGGGAGCTGTTTTTT. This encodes CASSPRQFTGELFF.

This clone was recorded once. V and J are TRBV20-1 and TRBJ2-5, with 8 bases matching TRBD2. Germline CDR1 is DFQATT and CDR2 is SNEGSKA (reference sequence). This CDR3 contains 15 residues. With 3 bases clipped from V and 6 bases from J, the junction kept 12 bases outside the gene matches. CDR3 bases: TGCAGTGCTAGTGCACGGAGCGGGAGTAAGCAGACCCAGTACTTC. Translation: CSASARSGSKQTQYF.

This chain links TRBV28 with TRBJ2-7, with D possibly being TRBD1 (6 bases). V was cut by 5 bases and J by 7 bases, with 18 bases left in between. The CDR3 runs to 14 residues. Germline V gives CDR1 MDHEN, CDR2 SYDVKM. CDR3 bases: TGTGCCAGCAGTAGAAGGGGGAAAGAACGGGAGCAGTACTTC. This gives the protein CASSRRGKEREQYF.

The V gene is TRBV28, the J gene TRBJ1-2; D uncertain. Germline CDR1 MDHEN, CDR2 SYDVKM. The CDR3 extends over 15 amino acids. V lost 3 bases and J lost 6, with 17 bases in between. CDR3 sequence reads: CASSLIMVARHGYTF. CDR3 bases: TGTGCCAGCAGTTTGATCATGGTAGCAAGACATGGCTACACCTTC.

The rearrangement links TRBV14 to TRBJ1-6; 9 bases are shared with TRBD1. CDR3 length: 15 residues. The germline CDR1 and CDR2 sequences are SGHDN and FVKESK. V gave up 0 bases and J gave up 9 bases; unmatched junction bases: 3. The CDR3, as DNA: TGTGCCAGCAGCCAAGATACAGGGGGCGGTTCACCCCTCCACTTT. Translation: CASSQDTGGGSPLHF.

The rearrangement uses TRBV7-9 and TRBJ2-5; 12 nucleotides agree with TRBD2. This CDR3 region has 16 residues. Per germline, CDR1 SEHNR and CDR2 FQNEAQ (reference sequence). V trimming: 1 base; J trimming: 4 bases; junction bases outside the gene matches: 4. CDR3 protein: CASSLGTSGNRETQYF. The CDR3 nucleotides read TGTGCCAGCAGCTTAGGGACTAGCGGGAACCGAGAGACCCAGTACTTC.

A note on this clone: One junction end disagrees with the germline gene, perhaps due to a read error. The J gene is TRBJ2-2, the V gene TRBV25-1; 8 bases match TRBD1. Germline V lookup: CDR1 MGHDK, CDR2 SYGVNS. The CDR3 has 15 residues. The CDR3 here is CASSDWTGNAGELFF. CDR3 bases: TGTGCCAGCAGTGATTGGACAGGGAACGCCGGGGAGCTGTTTTTT. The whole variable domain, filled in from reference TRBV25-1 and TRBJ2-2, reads EADIYQTPRYLVIGTGKKITLECSQTMGHDKMYWYQQDPGMELHLIHYSYGVNSTEKGDLSSESTVSRIRTEHFPLTLESARPSHTSQYLCASSDWTGNAGELFFGEGSRLTVL.

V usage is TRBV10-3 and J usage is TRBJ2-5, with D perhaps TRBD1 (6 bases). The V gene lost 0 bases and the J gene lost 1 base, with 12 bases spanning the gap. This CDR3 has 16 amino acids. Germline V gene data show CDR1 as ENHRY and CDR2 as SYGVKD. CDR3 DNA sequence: TGTGCCATCAGTGAGTCGAGGGGGAAGGGCCAAGAGACCCAGTACTTC. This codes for CAISESRGKGQETQYF.